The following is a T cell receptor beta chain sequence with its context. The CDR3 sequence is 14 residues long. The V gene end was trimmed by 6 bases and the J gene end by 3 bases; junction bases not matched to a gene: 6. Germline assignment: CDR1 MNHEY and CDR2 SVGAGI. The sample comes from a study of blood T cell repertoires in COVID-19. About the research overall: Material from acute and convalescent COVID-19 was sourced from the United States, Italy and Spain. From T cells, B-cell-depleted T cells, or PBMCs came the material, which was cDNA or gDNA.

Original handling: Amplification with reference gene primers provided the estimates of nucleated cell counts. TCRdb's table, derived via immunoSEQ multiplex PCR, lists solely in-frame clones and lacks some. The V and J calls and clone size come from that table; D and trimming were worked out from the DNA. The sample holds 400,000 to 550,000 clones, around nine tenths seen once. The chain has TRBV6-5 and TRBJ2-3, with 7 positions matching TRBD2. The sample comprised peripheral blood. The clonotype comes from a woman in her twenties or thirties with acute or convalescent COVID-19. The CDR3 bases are TGTGCCAGCAGGAAGTTGGGGGGGACAGATACGCAGTATTTT. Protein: CASRKLGGTDTQYF.